A selection of T cell receptor beta chains follows, all from one sample in a study of shared clonotypes between healthy human individuals. Measured with immunoSEQ multiplex PCR; TCRdb has only the in-frame clones, and not every one. The sample includes fewer than 1.4 million clones, approximately 78% of them seen just once. Material: memory CD4+ T cells from PBMCs. These receptor sequences come from a man between 18 and 29 years old in good health. Some clones in this sample may be carry-over from other donors' samples. Each CDR3 is given with its conserved first and last residue. The order of the fields is V gene, D gene, CDR3 protein. The D gene is left open where the match is weak.

v_call: TRBV18; d_call: TRBD1; cdr3_aa: CASSPGTGAGYTF
v_call: TRBV7-6; d_call: NA; cdr3_aa: CASSLAPPTSTGELFF
v_call: TRBV2; d_call: NA; cdr3_aa: CASIIKETGANVLTF
v_call: TRBV6-6; d_call: NA; cdr3_aa: CASSYPPGSSSYEQYF
v_call: TRBV18; d_call: NA; cdr3_aa: CASSPKMNSYEQYF
v_call: TRBV2; d_call: TRBD2; cdr3_aa: CASRKLAGGNNEQFF
v_call: TRBV5-1; d_call: NA; cdr3_aa: CASSLAPQGQETQYF
v_call: TRBV5-8; d_call: NA; cdr3_aa: CASSLSRLYGYTF
v_call: TRBV29-1; d_call: NA; cdr3_aa: CSVGGPLNEQFF
v_call: TRBV5-1; d_call: NA; cdr3_aa: CASTPGSTQETQYF
v_call: TRBV5-1; d_call: TRBD2; cdr3_aa: CASSWRGSGSRNEQFF
v_call: TRBV5-1; d_call: NA; cdr3_aa: CASSFGTGELFF
v_call: TRBV28; d_call: TRBD2; cdr3_aa: CASSPRLAGARHEQFF
v_call: TRBV19; d_call: TRBD1; cdr3_aa: CASSPQTGGVNEQFF
v_call: TRBV5-4; d_call: TRBD1; cdr3_aa: CASSLPGTGINEQFF
v_call: TRBV27; d_call: NA; cdr3_aa: CASSFGGQNYGYTF
v_call: TRBV10-3; d_call: TRBD2; cdr3_aa: CAISPGTSGNTDTQYF
v_call: TRBV18; d_call: NA; cdr3_aa: CASSPPSAFQETQYF
v_call: TRBV7-2; d_call: TRBD1; cdr3_aa: CASSLDRGGNQPQHF
v_call: TRBV5-1; d_call: TRBD2; cdr3_aa: CASSPPGLAGTNEQFF
v_call: TRBV7-2; d_call: NA; cdr3_aa: CASSLVITETQYF
v_call: TRBV7-9; d_call: NA; cdr3_aa: CASSFSGPTDTQYF
v_call: TRBV10-3; d_call: NA; cdr3_aa: CAISAGAGDGYTF
v_call: TRBV7-2; d_call: TRBD2; cdr3_aa: CASSLGGRNSYEQYF
v_call: TRBV2; d_call: NA; cdr3_aa: CASSTQDGYYSNQPQHF
v_call: TRBV7-9; d_call: NA; cdr3_aa: CASSLDSQSPVDF
v_call: TRBV9; d_call: NA; cdr3_aa: CASSPSTGNTIYF
v_call: TRBV5-1; d_call: NA; cdr3_aa: CASSLEGPNEKLFF
v_call: TRBV18; d_call: TRBD1; cdr3_aa: CASSRSGTGGYLNYGYTF
v_call: TRBV18; d_call: TRBD1; cdr3_aa: CASSRGQAANTGELFF
v_call: TRBV15; d_call: TRBD2; cdr3_aa: CATSRERGLAGWSEQFF
v_call: TRBV6-1; d_call: TRBD1; cdr3_aa: CASSSDRIEQYF
v_call: TRBV7-3; d_call: NA; cdr3_aa: CASSLRQGNTEAFF
v_call: TRBV10-3; d_call: TRBD1; cdr3_aa: CAISEGDRGRLRYF